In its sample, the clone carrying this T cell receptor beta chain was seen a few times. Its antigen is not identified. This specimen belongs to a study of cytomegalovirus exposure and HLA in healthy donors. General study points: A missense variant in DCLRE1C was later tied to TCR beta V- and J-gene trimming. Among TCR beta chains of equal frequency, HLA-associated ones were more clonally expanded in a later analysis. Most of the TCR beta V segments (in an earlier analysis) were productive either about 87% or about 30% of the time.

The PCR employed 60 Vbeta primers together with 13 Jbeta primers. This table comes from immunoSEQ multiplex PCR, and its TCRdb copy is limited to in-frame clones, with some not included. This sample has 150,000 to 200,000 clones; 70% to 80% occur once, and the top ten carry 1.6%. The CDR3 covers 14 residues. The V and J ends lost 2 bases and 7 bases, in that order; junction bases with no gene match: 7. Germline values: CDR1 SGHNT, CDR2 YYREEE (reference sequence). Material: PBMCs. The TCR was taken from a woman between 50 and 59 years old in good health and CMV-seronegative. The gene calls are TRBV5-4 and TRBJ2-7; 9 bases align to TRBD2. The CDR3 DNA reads TGTGCCAGCAGCTTCCGGCGGGAGGGAGGAGAGCAGTACTTC. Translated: CASSFRREGGEQYF.